This TCR beta chain was sequenced in a study of blood T cell repertoires in COVID-19. Looking at the study overall: Nucleic acid was either cDNA or gDNA, and it came from T cells, B-cell-depleted T cells, or PBMCs.

The protocol was immunoSEQ multiplex PCR, while the TCRdb copy is restricted to in-frame clones and leaves out a portion. Here the sample spans about 310,000 clones, approximately 89% being singletons. Sequencing was done on a sample of PBMCs or T cells enriched from blood (not recorded which). The TCR comes from a woman in her thirties or forties who had recovered from COVID-19.

In nucleotides, the CDR3 is TGTGCCAGTTGGCGGGGAAGGGAGGAGACCCAGTACTTC. Protein: CASWRGREETQYF. The V and J genes are TRBV7-9 and TRBJ2-5; D perhaps matches TRBD2 (6 bases). The CDR3 runs 13 residues. Trimming pared 9 bases from V and 5 bases from J, leaving 16 bases between. Germline CDR1 reads SEHNR; CDR2 reads FQNEAQ (reference sequence).